The 17 T cell receptor beta chains reported below all come from one sample, sequenced in a study of cytomegalovirus exposure and HLA in healthy donors. PCR amplification relied on 60 Vbeta primers (plus 13 Jbeta primers). Sequencing was performed with immunoSEQ multiplex PCR; in TCRdb, only in-frame clones are kept and a portion is missing. The data contain about 200,000 clones, 82% of them seen just once; the ten biggest clones take up about 0.1%. Sequencing was carried out using PBMCs. These receptors were obtained from a boy aged 2 to 9 in good health and CMV-seronegative.

The gene calls are TRBV6-5 and TRBJ2-3; maybe TRBD1 (6 bases). From germline, CDR1 is MNHEY and CDR2 SVGAGI. Trimming took 2 bases from V and 0 from J, leaving 12 bases between them. CDR3 length: 16 residues. CDR3 in DNA: TGTGCCAGCAGTTACAAGGCAGGGGCCAGCACAGATACGCAGTATTTT. This encodes CASSYKAGASTDTQYF.

The chain carries TRBV15 and TRBJ2-5, with 12 bases lining up with TRBD2. Germline loops: CDR1 LNHNV, CDR2 YYDKDF (reference sequence). CDR3 size: 17 residues. Trimming cost V 1 base and J 5 bases; bases outside gene matches: 8. As DNA, the CDR3 is TGTGCCACCAGCAGAGGGTCGACTAGCGGGGGCCGGGAGACCCAGTACTTC. Encoded protein: CATSRGSTSGGRETQYF.

The J gene is TRBJ1-2, the V gene TRBV2; 8 nucleotides match TRBD1. Losses at the gene ends were 6 bases for V and 4 bases for J; bases not matched to a gene: 4. Germline V gene sequence: CDR1 SNHLY, CDR2 FYNNEI. CDR3 length: 13 residues. The CDR3, as DNA: TGTGCCAGCAGGGGGACAGGAGCCTATGGCTACACCTTC. It yields the protein CASRGTGAYGYTF.

Of note for this clone: One end of the junction does not line up with germline, which may come from a read error. The chain has TRBV2 and TRBJ1-2, with a possible D match to TRBD1 (6 bases). The germline CDR1 and CDR2 sequences are SNHLY and FYNNEI. This CDR3 contains 12 residues. The CDR3 DNA reads as TGTGCGAGCAAGGCAGGGGCCTATGGCTACACCTTC. This translates into CASKAGAYGYTF. Drawing the rest from reference TRBV2 and TRBJ1-2, the complete variable domain is EPEVTQTPSHQVTQMGQEVILRCVPISNHLYFYWYRQILGQKVEFLVSFYNNEISEKSEIFDDQFSVERPDGSNFTLKIRSTKLEDSAMYFCASKAGAYGYTFGSGTRLTVV.

This chain uses TRBV13 with TRBJ2-5; D call uncertain. The ends were cut back, 5 bases at V and 9 bases at J, with 10 bases in the middle. The CDR3 loop spans 11 amino acids. Germline loops: CDR1 PRHDT, CDR2 FYEKMQ (reference sequence). The CDR3 here is CASSPRLSQYF. CDR3 nucleotides: TGTGCCAGCAGCCCCAGGCTGTCCCAGTACTTC. The complete variable domain, with remaining parts taken from reference TRBV13 and TRBJ2-5, reads AAGVIQSPRHLIKEKRETATLKCYPIPRHDTVYWYQQGPGQDPQFLISFYEKMQSDKGSIPDRFSAQQFSDYHSELNMSSLELGDSALYFCASSPRLSQYFGPGTRLLVL.

This chain uses TRBV2 with TRBJ1-1, with D perhaps TRBD1 (5 bases). Deletions cut 2 bases from V and 1 base from J, with 11 bases between. This CDR3 has 15 amino acids. CDR1 and CDR2 from the germline V gene are SNHLY and FYNNEI. The DNA for the CDR3 is TGTGCCAGCAGTGAATGGCAGGGAGGGAACACTGAAGCTTTCTTT. This translates into CASSEWQGGNTEAFF.

The V and J genes are TRBV19 and TRBJ1-5; D gene unclear. CDR1 LNHDA and CDR2 SQIVND come from the germline V gene (reference sequence). The CDR3 is 14 amino acids. Trimming removed 5 bases at V and 0 bases at J, with 8 bases between. The CDR3 DNA sequence: TGTGCCAGTAGTTTACTGGTTAGCAATCAGCCCCAGCATTTT. Its protein product is CASSLLVSNQPQHF. Using reference TRBV19 and TRBJ1-5 for the parts outside the CDR3, the full variable domain is DGGITQSPKYLFRKEGQNVTLSCEQNLNHDAMYWYRQDPGQGLRLIYYSQIVNDFQKGDIAEGYSVSREKKESFPLTVTSAQKNPTAFYLCASSLLVSNQPQHFGDGTRLSIL.

The table lists this clone with a count of one. The V and J genes are TRBV7-9 and TRBJ1-1; D may be TRBD1 (5 bases). This CDR3 region has 14 residues. Germline V gives CDR1 SEHNR, CDR2 FQNEAQ (reference sequence). The V end lost 5 bases, the J end lost 4 bases, and 14 bases lay between the germline ends. The CDR3 sequence is CASSQLQEGTEAFF. The CDR3 DNA reads as TGTGCCAGCAGCCAGCTACAGGAAGGCACTGAAGCTTTCTTT.

In DNA, the CDR3 is TGTGCCAGCAGTGGAATTCAGGCTGTCACCGGGGAGCTGTTTTTT. Translation: CASSGIQAVTGELFF. The chain couples TRBV2 to TRBJ2-2; no clear D gene. Trimming left V 4 bases short and J 4 bases short, with 13 bases between. Germline V gene lookup returns CDR1 SNHLY and CDR2 FYNNEI. This CDR3 spans 15 amino acids.

This chain connects TRBV28 to TRBJ1-2, with D possibly matching TRBD1 (5 bases). The CDR3 spans 14 residues. CDR1 MDHEN and CDR2 SYDVKM come from the germline V gene. V was pared by 6 bases and J by 4 bases, with 15 bases between. The CDR3 DNA reads as TGTGCCAGCAGCTCCCCGGGGGAGGTCTATGGCTACACCTTC. It translates to CASSSPGEVYGYTF.

The V gene is TRBV6-5, the J gene TRBJ1-2, with unresolved D. There are 15 residues in the CDR3. Germline CDR1 and CDR2: MNHEY and SVGAGI. V lost 6 bases, J lost 4 bases, and 18 bases lay in between. The chain's CDR3 is CASSLGPRDFYGYTF. For the CDR3, the DNA is TGTGCCAGCAGCCTGGGCCCGCGTGATTTCTATGGCTACACCTTC.

V and J are TRBV12-5 and TRBJ1-2; 7 bases align to TRBD1. The CDR3 covers 13 residues. The V segment lost 5 bases and the J segment 8 bases; nucleotides outside the gene matches: 8. Germline V gives CDR1 LGHNT, CDR2 FRNRAP. The CDR3 bases are TGTGCTAGTGGTCTACTTCCGGGACAGGGCTACACCTTC. This translates into CASGLLPGQGYTF.

Concerning this clone itself: At one end, the junction sequence differs from germline, possibly due to a read error. The CDR3 region is CASSQAPPLVAKNSQYF. As DNA, the CDR3 is TGCGCCAGCAGCCAAGCTCCCCCACTAGTGGCCAAAAACAGTCAGTACTTC. The J gene is TRBJ2-4, the V gene TRBV4-1; TRBD2 might be the D (5 bases). CDR3 length: 17 amino acids. Germline V gives CDR1 MGHRA, CDR2 YSYEKL.

This clone was seen a few times. V and J are TRBV11-1 and TRBJ2-5; 10 bases are a match to TRBD2. Germline V gene sequence: CDR1 SGHAT, CDR2 FQDESV (reference sequence). The junction had 7 bases not matched to a gene; V was cut back by 1 base and J by 5 bases. The CDR3 runs 16 residues. In DNA form, the CDR3 reads TGTGCCAGCAGCTTAGAGGGGCTAGCGGGGGTGGAGACCCAGTACTTC. Amino acid sequence: CASSLEGLAGVETQYF.

The chain is built from TRBV12-5 and TRBJ1-1; D is possibly TRBD1 (5 bases). Trimming removed 3 bases from V and 1 base from J, with 9 bases in between. The CDR3 totals 14 residues. Looked up from germline, CDR1 is LGHNT and CDR2 is FRNRAP. As DNA, the CDR3 is TGTGCTAGTGGTTTCAGCAGGGAGAACACTGAAGCTTTCTTT. The encoded protein is CASGFSRENTEAFF.

The chain carries TRBV9 and TRBJ1-4; TRBD1 matches 8 bases. The germline V gene encodes CDR1 SGDLS and CDR2 YYNGEE. J gave up 8 bases and V 0 bases, and 18 bases lay outside the gene matches. The CDR3 totals 19 residues. In DNA form, the CDR3 reads TGTGCCAGCAGCGTAGGTCCCACCGGGACAGGCGGCCCGGGGGAAAAACTGTTTTTT. Its translation is CASSVGPTGTGGPGEKLFF.

This clone occurred a few times. The chain has TRBV4-3 and TRBJ1-4; no reliable D call. Looked up from germline, CDR1 is LGHNA and CDR2 is YSLEER. The CDR3 sequence is 20 residues long. V was pared by 0 bases and J by 0 bases, with 20 bases between. Written as DNA, the CDR3 is TGCGCCAGCAGCCAAGATACCCCAAGGAAGGCGGGAGCAACTAATGAAAAACTGTTTTTT. This codes for CASSQDTPRKAGATNEKLFF.